The 27 T cell receptor beta chains reported below all come from one sample, sequenced in a study of T cell responses to AZD1222 COVID-19 vaccine. Generated by immunoSEQ multiplex PCR, the TCRdb table keeps only in-frame clones and is missing some. The data hold 75,000 to 80,000 clones, with roughly 80% observed a single time. The material sequenced was peripheral blood, taken 28 days after the second dose of the MenACWY control vaccine. Every receptor here comes from an adult who received the MenACWY meningococcal vaccine as a control.

The chain links TRBV13 to TRBJ1-2; TRBD1 aligns across 7 bases. The ends lost 5 bases at V and 4 bases at J; junction bases unmatched: 4. Germline V gives CDR1 PRHDT, CDR2 FYEKMQ (reference sequence). The CDR3 consists of 13 residues. The CDR3 DNA sequence: TGTGCCAGCAGCCTCCCAGGGGGCTATGGCTACACCTTC. Translation: CASSLPGGYGYTF.

There are a few counts of this clone. The rearrangement uses TRBV12-3 or TRBV12-4 and TRBJ1-2, with D possibly being TRBD1 (5 bases). V lost 6 bases and J 4 bases, leaving 9 bases between the germline ends. The CDR3 sequence is 12 residues long. This CDR3 is CASRGDPYGYTF. DNA of the CDR3: TGTGCCAGCAGGGGGGATCCCTATGGCTACACCTTC.

This clone was detected only once. The chain couples TRBV30 to TRBJ1-1; D may be TRBD1 (5 bases). V lost 3 bases, J lost 9 bases, and 26 bases lay in between. The germline CDR1 and CDR2 sequences are GTSNPN and SVGIG (reference sequence). The CDR3 covers 16 residues. The CDR3 reads CAWSPVGQTPPRQAFF. In nucleotides, the CDR3 is TGTGCCTGGAGCCCGGTAGGACAAACCCCACCCCGCCAAGCTTTCTTT.

This clone was seen a few times. The chain combines TRBV3-1 (or the pseudogene TRBV3-2) with TRBJ1-2; D is undetermined. The germline gives CDR1 LGHDT, CDR2 YNNKEL (reference sequence). V was shortened by 2 bases and J by 8 bases, with 15 bases between the two germline ends. This CDR3 is built from 14 residues. The CDR3 nucleotides are TGTGCCAGCAGCCAATTCGACCGAGGGTCAGGCTACACCTTC. Its protein product is CASSQFDRGSGYTF.

This chain uses TRBV7-9 with TRBJ1-4; D possibly corresponds to TRBD1 (5 bases). V was cut by 5 bases and J by 8 bases, with 15 bases left in between. Germline V gene sequence: CDR1 SEHNR, CDR2 FQNEAQ (reference sequence). The CDR3 length is 14 residues. The chain's CDR3 is CASSPQGAAEKLFF. The CDR3 DNA is TGTGCCAGCAGCCCCCAGGGAGCAGCAGAAAAACTGTTTTTT.

The J gene is TRBJ1-4, the V gene TRBV30; D is ambiguous. CDR3 length: 14 residues. In germline, CDR1 is GTSNPN, CDR2 SVGIG (reference sequence). Trimming stripped 2 bases from V and 8 bases from J, with 15 bases between. The CDR3 protein is CAWSSEGRTEKLFF. In DNA, the CDR3 is TGTGCCTGGAGTTCGGAGGGTAGAACCGAAAAACTGTTTTTT.

The gene calls are TRBV19 and TRBJ1-5; tentatively, D is TRBD1 (5 bases). The V end lost 1 base, the J end lost 7 bases, and 8 bases lay between the germline ends. The CDR3 is 13 residues long. CDR1 and CDR2 (germline): LNHDA, SQIVND (reference sequence). CDR3 bases: TGTGCCAGTAGTATAGGGGGCGGACAGCCCCAGCATTTT. Protein sequence: CASSIGGGQPQHF.

The chain joins TRBV28 to TRBJ2-3, with 7 bases lining up with TRBD2. Trimming removed 4 bases from V and 1 base from J; junction bases left unmatched: 5. CDR1 MDHEN and CDR2 SYDVKM come from the germline V gene. The CDR3 has 15 amino acids. CDR3 in DNA: TGTGCCAGCAGTTCCGGGACTACTGGCACAGATACGCAGTATTTT. Translated: CASSSGTTGTDTQYF.

The CDR3 spells CASSQEMGEPYNEQFF. In DNA form, the CDR3 reads TGCGCCAGCAGCCAAGAGATGGGTGAGCCCTACAATGAGCAGTTCTTC. The rearrangement links TRBV4-3 to TRBJ2-1; unclear D gene. CDR1 LGHNA and CDR2 YSLEER come from the germline V gene. The germline V and J ends were trimmed by 0 bases and 2 bases, with 11 bases remaining between them. The CDR3 spans 16 residues.

The chain uses TRBV27 and TRBJ2-2; 7 bases agree with TRBD2. Germline CDR1 is MNHEY and CDR2 is SMNVEV (reference sequence). V trimming: 4 bases; J trimming: 7 bases; junction bases outside the gene matches: 12. The CDR3 runs to 16 residues. The CDR3 nucleotides read TGTGCCAGCAGTTACCTCCGGTTTGGGGGGGTCGGGGAGCTGTTTTTT. It codes for CASSYLRFGGVGELFF.

This sequence joins TRBV20-1 and TRBJ2-3; 9 nucleotides align to TRBD2. With 3 bases clipped from V and 6 bases from J, the junction kept 7 bases outside the gene matches. The CDR3 totals 14 residues. The germline V gene has CDR1 DFQATT and CDR2 SNEGSKA (reference sequence). CDR3 sequence: CSASAGGPRDTQYF. CDR3 sequence (DNA): TGCAGTGCTAGTGCGGGAGGGCCGAGGGATACGCAGTATTTT.

In this sample, this clone turned up a few times. The genes are TRBV21-1 and TRBJ2-7; the D segment call TRBD1 is taken from the table without a DNA check. TRBV21-1 is described as a pseudogene. The CDR3 loop spans 16 amino acids. The CDR3 DNA sequence: TGTGCCAGCAGCAAAGCCCCCCACAGGGAACCCTACGAGCAGTACTTC. Translated: CASSKAPHREPYEQYF.

The chain combines TRBV28 with TRBJ1-5; the D is unclear. CDR3 length equals 16 residues. V was cut by 5 bases and J by 0 bases, with 14 bases left in between. Per the germline V gene, CDR1 is MDHEN and CDR2 is SYDVKM. The CDR3 reads CASSPFRRNSNQPQHF. In DNA form, the CDR3 reads TGTGCCAGCAGTCCTTTCAGGAGGAATAGCAATCAGCCCCAGCATTTT.

The chain combines TRBV7-8 with TRBJ2-3; D is perhaps TRBD1 or TRBD2 (5 bases each). The CDR3 is 16 amino acids. From germline, CDR1 is SGHVS and CDR2 FQNEAQ. The V end was cut by 0 bases, the J end by 1 base, with 11 bases between. The CDR3 region is CASSLAAGRGTDTQYF. In nucleotides, the CDR3 is TGTGCCAGCAGCTTAGCGGCAGGGAGAGGCACAGATACGCAGTATTTT.

The chain couples TRBV15 to TRBJ2-2, with D possibly TRBD1 on 6 matching bases. This CDR3 has 14 amino acids. V lost 6 bases and J lost 4, with 12 bases in between. CDR1 is LNHNV and CDR2 is YYDKDF in the germline V gene (reference sequence). Written as DNA, the CDR3 is TGTGCCACCAGGCCCGGGACAACCACCGGGGAGCTGTTTTTT. This codes for CATRPGTTTGELFF.

The J gene is TRBJ1-1, the V gene TRBV10-3; no clear D gene. Germline CDR1 reads ENHRY; CDR2 reads SYGVKD. There are 13 residues in the CDR3. V was shortened by 4 bases and J by 0 bases, with 6 bases between the two germline ends. CDR3 DNA: TGTGCCATCAGTGGGGGTATGAACACTGAAGCTTTCTTT. It is translated as CAISGGMNTEAFF.

The chain carries TRBV5-1 and TRBJ1-2; D might be TRBD1 (6 bases). This CDR3 spans 14 amino acids. With 0 bases removed from V and 4 bases from J, the gap between germline ends came to 10 bases. Germline CDR1 reads SGHRS; CDR2 reads YFSETQ. CDR3 protein: CASSLGGGPYGYTF. CDR3 DNA sequence: TGCGCCAGCAGCTTGGGTGGGGGCCCCTATGGCTACACCTTC.

This rearrangement joins TRBV29-1 to TRBJ1-1; D gene unclear. V lost 4 bases and J 2 bases, leaving 8 bases between the germline ends. Germline assignment: CDR1 SQVTM and CDR2 ANQGSEA. This CDR3 is 12 amino acids long. The CDR3 DNA reads TGCAGCGTTGTACCGCTAAACACTGAAGCTTTCTTT. Translating it yields CSVVPLNTEAFF.

This clone came up a few times. The rearrangement uses TRBV9 and TRBJ1-1, with a tentative D call TRBD1 (6 bases). V lost 3 bases to trimming and J lost 1 base, with 10 bases between them. Germline assignment: CDR1 SGDLS and CDR2 YYNGEE. CDR3 length: 14 amino acids. For the CDR3, the DNA is TGTGCCAGCAGCGGACAACAGGGGAACACTGAAGCTTTCTTT. Amino acids: CASSGQQGNTEAFF.

This clone showed up just a few times. The rearrangement links TRBV2 to TRBJ2-7; TRBD2 is a possible D gene (6 bases). The ends were cut back, 6 bases at V and 2 bases at J, with 17 bases in the middle. CDR3 length: 15 residues. CDR1 is SNHLY, CDR2 FYNNEI, per germline. The CDR3 DNA sequence: TGTGCCAGCAGAACTCCGGGACTCTTTACCTACGAGCAGTACTTC. It codes for CASRTPGLFTYEQYF.

V is TRBV28 and J is TRBJ1-1, with D unresolved. Per germline, CDR1 MDHEN and CDR2 SYDVKM. This CDR3 has 11 amino acids. V was trimmed by 3 bases and J by 8 bases, leaving 7 bases between them. This CDR3 reads CASSLGFEAFF. The CDR3, as DNA: TGTGCCAGCAGTTTGGGCTTCGAAGCTTTCTTT. Together with reference TRBV28 and TRBJ1-1, the CDR3 gives the full variable domain: DVKVTQSSRYLVKRTGEKVFLECVQDMDHENMFWYRQDPGLGLRLIYFSYDVKMKEKGDIPEGYSVSREKKERFSLILESASTNQTSMYLCASSLGFEAFFGQGTRLTVV.

This clone was recorded once. This chain uses TRBV7-9 with TRBJ1-1; 7 bases are a match to TRBD1. Trimming took 5 bases from V and 6 from J; bases not matched to a gene: 6. Germline V gene sequence: CDR1 SEHNR, CDR2 FQNEAQ (reference sequence). This CDR3 comprises 13 residues. For the CDR3, the DNA is TGTGCCAGCAGCCCTAGACAGGGCGCTGAAGCTTTCTTT. It yields the protein CASSPRQGAEAFF.

The V and J genes are TRBV6-2 or TRBV6-3 and TRBJ1-1; 7 bases are shared with TRBD1. The CDR3 runs 18 residues. V lost 6 bases and J lost 1; bases outside the gene matches: 17. Looked up from germline, CDR1 is MNHEY and CDR2 is SVGEGT. The CDR3: CASSHYRWFQGENTEAFF. CDR3 nucleotide sequence: TGTGCCAGCAGCCACTACAGGTGGTTTCAGGGGGAGAACACTGAAGCTTTCTTT.

This chain joins TRBV7-2 and TRBJ1-1; 7 nucleotides match TRBD1. Unmatched junction bases numbered 12, after V lost 5 bases and J lost 9 bases. Germline V CDR1 and CDR2: SGHTA, FQGNSA. CDR3 length: 14 amino acids. In DNA, the CDR3 is TGTGCCAGCAGCGGCTCTTCCAGGGGGGTAAAAGCTTTCTTT. Protein product: CASSGSSRGVKAFF.

This chain uses TRBV19 with TRBJ1-5, with a possible D match to TRBD1 (6 bases). V lost 4 bases and J lost 1, with 8 bases in between. This CDR3 is built from 14 residues. Germline V gene data show CDR1 as LNHDA and CDR2 as SQIVND (reference sequence). Written as DNA, the CDR3 is TGTGCCAGTAGTACAGGGGAAAGCAATCAGCCCCAGCATTTT. The encoded protein is CASSTGESNQPQHF.

The chain joins TRBV27 to TRBJ1-1; D is ambiguous. Trimming removed 1 base from V and 5 bases from J, with 11 bases in between. The CDR3 loop spans 14 amino acids. Germline V gives CDR1 MNHEY, CDR2 SMNVEV (reference sequence). The CDR3: CASSLYVGSTEAFF. In DNA form, the CDR3 reads TGTGCCAGCAGTTTATATGTAGGGTCAACTGAAGCTTTCTTT.

The rearrangement joins TRBV19 to TRBJ1-1; D unclear. The CDR3 sequence is 14 residues long. Looked up from germline, CDR1 is LNHDA and CDR2 is SQIVND (reference sequence). Trimming left V 9 bases short and J 2 bases short, with 16 bases between. The CDR3 sequence: CASHNPGINTEAFF. The CDR3 coding sequence is TGTGCCAGCCACAATCCGGGCATAAACACTGAAGCTTTCTTT.